Sequencing of this TCR beta chain was carried out in a study of blood T cell repertoires in COVID-19. Study information: Acute and convalescent COVID-19 specimens originated in the United States, Italy and Spain. T cells, B-cell-depleted T cells, or PBMCs provided the cDNA or gDNA that served as material.

Per the authors' pipeline: Reference gene primer amplification yielded estimated nucleated cell counts. Data came from immunoSEQ multiplex PCR; TCRdb stores just in-frame clones and leaves some out. Clonal size and the V and J genes are those of that table, whereas D and trimming came from the DNA. Of 150,000 to 200,000 clones detected, roughly 90% appear once; the ten largest clones hold about a sixth. This clone was seen once. Germline V CDR1 and CDR2: LNHDA, SQIVND (reference sequence). The CDR3 consists of 14 residues. The ends were cut back, 4 bases at V and 1 base at J, with 9 bases in the middle.

The sequenced material came from peripheral blood. This chain links TRBV19 with TRBJ2-3; D might be TRBD1 (6 bases). The source is a man aged 55 to 69 with active or convalescent COVID-19. The CDR3 loop is CASSTNRGTDTQYF. CDR3 nucleotide sequence: TGTGCCAGTAGTACGAACAGGGGCACAGATACGCAGTATTTT.